This TCR beta chain was sequenced during a study of T cells in localized non-small cell lung cancer. Study findings and constraints: Among the top 100 tumor clones, a median around 50 appeared in adjacent lung. Of the tissues analyzed, uninvolved adjacent lung showed maximal T cell clonality, greater than tumor. Only one tumor region was sequenced, so heterogeneity remains possible.

On this clone itself: Its antigen is as yet unknown.

The CDR3 runs 13 residues. V trimming: 7 bases; J trimming: 10 bases; junction bases outside the gene matches: 10. The V gene's germline CDR1 is SGHRS and CDR2 YFSETQ. Only in-frame clones appear in the TCRdb table, and some are missing; sequencing was by immunoSEQ multiplex PCR. The data contain roughly 26,000 clones, less than 90% of them singletons. The origin of this receptor is a female donor aged 60 or older with stage II squamous cell lung carcinoma. V is TRBV5-1 and J is TRBJ1-2, with TRBD1 matching 10 bases. The sample consisted of peripheral blood, taken before any cancer treatment. The CDR3 loop is CASYPGQGSNYTF. CDR3 DNA sequence: TGCGCCAGCTACCCGGGACAGGGGTCAAACTACACCTTC. Variable domain in full (rest from reference TRBV5-1 and TRBJ1-2): KAGVTQTPRYLIKTRGQQVTLSCSPISGHRSVSWYQQTPGQGLQFLFEYFSETQRNKGNFPGRFSGRQFSNSRSEMNVSTLELGDSALYLCASYPGQGSNYTFGSGTRLTVV.